What follows are 30 T cell receptor beta chains derived from one specimen sequenced in a study of T cell changes during pregnancy in multiple sclerosis. The data were produced by immunoSEQ multiplex PCR, yet TCRdb's version contains in-frame clones alone and is incomplete. This sample has 12,000 or so clones, with about 86% found just once. The material was CD8+ T cells from peripheral blood mononuclear cells, obtained in the second trimester of pregnancy. These receptors were taken from a female donor in good health, enrolled as a control in a pregnancy study.

The chain is built from TRBV14 and TRBJ1-1, with 7 bases aligning to TRBD1. The CDR3 runs 12 residues. J gave up 8 bases and V 4 bases, and 4 bases lay outside the gene matches. The V gene's germline CDR1 is SGHDN and CDR2 FVKESK. CDR3 in amino acids: CASSPGTVEAFF. The CDR3 bases are TGTGCCAGCAGCCCGGGGACAGTCGAAGCTTTCTTT.

This CDR3 reads CASSLGAGPRETQYF. As DNA, the CDR3 is TGTGCCAGCAGCTTAGGAGCGGGTCCGCGAGAGACCCAGTACTTC. This chain uses TRBV11-1 with TRBJ2-5, with D maybe TRBD2 (6 bases). The CDR3 totals 15 residues. Germline-derived CDR1 and CDR2 are SGHAT and FQDESV (reference sequence). The V and J ends lost 1 base and 4 bases respectively, with 13 bases between them.

J is TRBJ2-2 and V is TRBV27; possible D gene TRBD2, 5 bases. The V end lost 4 bases, the J end lost 5 bases, and 17 bases lay between the germline ends. This CDR3 is built from 16 residues. Per the germline V gene, CDR1 is MNHEY and CDR2 is SMNVEV (reference sequence). CDR3: CASSSLGRLATGELFF. For the CDR3, the DNA is TGTGCCAGCAGTTCTCTAGGACGGCTAGCTACCGGGGAGCTGTTTTTT.

This chain links TRBV6-6 with TRBJ1-1; possible D gene TRBD1, 5 bases. The CDR3 runs to 14 residues. Per the germline V gene, CDR1 is MNHNY and CDR2 is SVGAGI (reference sequence). Between the trimmed V and J ends, which lost 7 bases and 4 bases, there was a span of 16 bases. The CDR3 protein is CASTTSGVGTEAFF. In DNA, the CDR3 is TGTGCCAGCACCACGTCGGGGGTGGGCACTGAAGCTTTCTTT.

The CDR3 loop is CASSENRGQGKNIQYF. The CDR3 DNA sequence: TGTGCCAGCAGCGAGAACAGGGGTCAGGGCAAAAACATTCAGTACTTC. V gene TRBV7-9 combines with J gene TRBJ2-4; 7 bases map to TRBD1. Germline values: CDR1 SEHNR, CDR2 FQNEAQ (reference sequence). This CDR3 is built from 16 residues. V lost 5 bases to trimming and J lost 3 bases; unmatched junction nucleotides: 10.

This chain links TRBV7-9 with TRBJ2-3; a possible D gene is TRBD2 (6 bases). V was shortened by 7 bases and J by 8 bases, with 22 bases between the two germline ends. There are 15 residues in the CDR3. Germline CDR1 reads SEHNR; CDR2 reads FQNEAQ (reference sequence). In DNA form, the CDR3 reads TGTGCCAGCACCGACACGGGACTCACGGCGGGTACGCAGTATTTT. It encodes CASTDTGLTAGTQYF.

The chain recombines TRBV6-4 with TRBJ1-1; TRBD1 agrees at 7 bases. J was trimmed by 4 bases and V by 2 bases; bases with no gene match: 4. Germline V lookup: CDR1 MRHNA, CDR2 SNTAGT. The CDR3 totals 14 residues. CDR3 in DNA: TGTGCCAGCAGTGACGAGGGGGCGAGCACTGAAGCTTTCTTT. Its protein is CASSDEGASTEAFF.

The chain carries TRBV5-4 and TRBJ2-6, with D possibly matching TRBD2 (5 bases). Germline values: CDR1 SGHNT, CDR2 YYREEE (reference sequence). The CDR3 spans 17 residues. V lost 4 bases and J 3 bases, leaving 17 bases between the germline ends. The chain's CDR3 is CASSQDRGIVGANVLTF. The CDR3 nucleotides read TGTGCCAGCAGCCAGGATAGAGGGATAGTTGGGGCCAACGTCCTGACTTTC.

The rearrangement uses TRBV5-6 and TRBJ2-7, with TRBD2 matching over 14 bases. V gave up 4 bases and J gave up 0 bases; unmatched junction bases: 6. The CDR3 runs 17 residues. The germline CDR1 and CDR2 sequences are SGHDT and YYEEEE. The CDR3, as DNA: TGTGCCAGCAGCATCGGGACTAGCGGGAGTCACTCCTACGAGCAGTACTTC. Its translation: CASSIGTSGSHSYEQYF.

The CDR3 DNA sequence: TGTGCCAGCAGCTTAGATCGGGGAGATACGCAGTATTTT. Its protein product is CASSLDRGDTQYF. The chain has TRBV11-2 and TRBJ2-3, with D possibly TRBD2 on 5 matching bases. This CDR3 is 13 amino acids long. From germline, CDR1 is SGHAT and CDR2 FQNNGV. V was clipped by 0 bases and J by 5 bases, with 6 bases between them.

This sequence joins TRBV27 and TRBJ1-1, with D hard to call. The CDR3 is made up of 13 amino acids. V lost 6 bases, J lost 5 bases, and 13 bases lay in between. Germline V CDR1 and CDR2: MNHEY, SMNVEV (reference sequence). This chain's CDR3 is CASSPGFGTEAFF. As DNA, the CDR3 is TGTGCCAGCAGCCCGGGGTTCGGAACTGAAGCTTTCTTT.

This chain joins TRBV6-1 and TRBJ1-5; TRBD1 might be the D (5 bases). The CDR3 contains 12 residues. Trimming removed 9 bases at V and 3 bases at J, with 9 bases between. Per the germline V gene, CDR1 is MNHNS and CDR2 is SASEGT. The CDR3 loop is CASRGDNQPQHF. CDR3 in DNA: TGTGCCAGTCGGGGGGACAATCAGCCCCAGCATTTT.

The chain links TRBV5-6 to TRBJ1-5; TRBD1 agrees at 9 bases. V was pared by 4 bases and J by 6 bases, with 11 bases of the junction left unmatched. Germline values: CDR1 SGHDT, CDR2 YYEEEE. The length of the CDR3 is 16 residues. The CDR3 DNA follows: TGTGCCAGCAGCCTGGGCGAACAGGGGGCCGCTCAGCCCCAGCATTTT. It specifies CASSLGEQGAAQPQHF.

This clone was observed once. Germline is not matched at one junction end, which may reflect a read error. DNA of the CDR3: TGTGCCAGCAGCTTAAGAGCAGGGGAAGAGGCCCAGTACTTC. Protein: CASSLRAGEEAQYF. V and J are TRBV9 and TRBJ2-5, with D tentatively TRBD1 (6 bases). CDR3 size: 14 residues. From germline, CDR1 is SGDLS and CDR2 YYNGEE. Full variable domain (remainder filled in from reference TRBV9 and TRBJ2-5): DSGVTQTPKHLITATGQRVTLRCSPRSGDLSVYWYQQSLDQGLQFLIQYYNGEERAKGNILERFSAQQFPDLHSELNLSSLELGDSALYFCASSLRAGEEAQYFGPGTRLLVL.

This chain connects TRBV5-1 to TRBJ2-7; 7 bases agree with TRBD1. CDR3 size: 15 residues. Germline V lookup: CDR1 SGHRS, CDR2 YFSETQ. Unmatched junction bases numbered 5, after V lost 0 bases and J lost 2 bases. CDR3 protein: CASSLEPGTAYEQYF. DNA for the CDR3: TGCGCCAGCAGCTTGGAACCAGGGACAGCCTACGAGCAGTACTTC.

V gene TRBV4-3 combines with J gene TRBJ2-5; 7 bases agree with TRBD1. This CDR3 spans 14 amino acids. Germline V gene lookup returns CDR1 LGHNA and CDR2 YSLEER. The V gene end was trimmed by 4 bases and the J gene end by 9 bases; junction bases not matched to a gene: 11. The CDR3 protein is CASSPKGADSPQYF. The CDR3 DNA reads TGCGCCAGCAGCCCCAAGGGGGCGGATTCGCCCCAGTACTTC.

This clone was picked up one time. The V gene is TRBV7-9, the J gene TRBJ1-5, with no clear D. V dropped 1 base and J dropped 5 bases, with 18 bases sitting between them. Germline V gene sequence: CDR1 SEHNR, CDR2 FQNEAQ (reference sequence). This CDR3 comprises 17 residues. Written as DNA, the CDR3 is TGTGCCAGCAGCTTAGTTATAGACACCCTGGGCGATCAGCCCCAGCATTTT. Protein: CASSLVIDTLGDQPQHF.

The chain's CDR3 is CASSPRGQMNTEAFF. CDR3 coding DNA: TGTGCCAGCAGCCCCCGTGGACAAATGAACACTGAAGCTTTCTTT. The V call is TRBV6-5, the J call TRBJ1-1; D is possibly TRBD1 (5 bases). The CDR3 covers 15 residues. The germline V gene has CDR1 MNHEY and CDR2 SVGAGI. Trimming removed 6 bases at V and 0 bases at J, with 14 bases between.

V usage is TRBV9 and J usage is TRBJ2-3, with 16 bases lining up with TRBD2. V was clipped by 3 bases and J by 5 bases; unmatched bases: 6. This CDR3 is built from 17 residues. CDR1 and CDR2 (germline): SGDLS, YYNGEE. The CDR3 region is CASSAGTSGGAVDTQYF. The CDR3 DNA sequence: TGTGCCAGCAGCGCCGGGACTAGCGGGGGGGCAGTAGATACGCAGTATTTT.

This clone was counted a single time. The chain couples TRBV5-1 to TRBJ1-1; 8 positions match TRBD1. This CDR3 has 16 residues. CDR1 is SGHRS, CDR2 YFSETQ, per germline. V lost 2 bases and J lost 1; bases outside the gene matches: 7. CDR3 nucleotides: TGCGCCAGCAGCTTCGGACAGGGATACTCGAACACTGAAGCTTTCTTT. Its protein is CASSFGQGYSNTEAFF.

V usage is TRBV5-1 and J usage is TRBJ1-1, with 11 bases matching TRBD1. V gave up 7 bases and J gave up 1 base; unmatched junction bases: 3. CDR3 length: 14 amino acids. Germline V gene sequence: CDR1 SGHRS, CDR2 YFSETQ. CDR3 region: CASGGQGGNTEAFF. In DNA form, the CDR3 reads TGCGCCAGCGGGGGACAGGGGGGGAACACTGAAGCTTTCTTT.

The J gene is TRBJ2-5, the V gene TRBV5-8; tentative D call: TRBD1 (5 bases). V was pared by 2 bases and J by 4 bases, with 15 bases between. CDR1 is SGHTS, CDR2 YDEGEE, per germline. The CDR3 spans 15 residues. CDR3 sequence: CASSFSDLRGETQYF. The CDR3 region has the DNA TGTGCCAGCAGCTTTTCAGACCTTAGGGGAGAGACCCAGTACTTC. Full variable domain (remainder filled in from reference TRBV5-8 and TRBJ2-5): EAGVTQSPTHLIKTRGQQATLRCSPISGHTSVYWYQQALGLGLQFLLWYDEGEERNRGNFPPRFSGRQFPNYSSELNVNALELEDSALYLCASSFSDLRGETQYFGPGTRLLVL.

This clone has just one count. The chain couples TRBV27 to TRBJ1-2, with unresolved D. Germline loops: CDR1 MNHEY, CDR2 SMNVEV (reference sequence). Trimming left V 3 bases short and J 5 bases short, with 16 bases between. CDR3 length: 15 residues. CDR3 bases: TGTGCCAGCAGTTTTGGAGCGGCTACCCTTTATGGCTACACCTTC. This encodes CASSFGAATLYGYTF.

V and J are TRBV7-9 and TRBJ2-3; 7 nucleotides agree with TRBD1. The CDR3 sequence is 17 residues long. V lost 4 bases, J lost 3 bases, and 13 bases stayed unmatched. Germline V lookup: CDR1 SEHNR, CDR2 FQNEAQ (reference sequence). CDR3 amino acids: CASSSGSGGSGTDTQYF. The CDR3 nucleotides read TGTGCCAGCAGCTCGGGGTCAGGGGGATCGGGGACAGATACGCAGTATTTT.

The gene calls are TRBV19 and TRBJ2-7; TRBD1 might be the D (5 bases). With 10 bases removed from V and 5 bases from J, the gap between germline ends came to 15 bases. This CDR3 has 12 residues. Germline V lookup: CDR1 LNHDA, CDR2 SQIVND (reference sequence). In DNA, the CDR3 is TGTGCCATTTTTAGGGGTGCACACGAGCAGTACTTC. It encodes CAIFRGAHEQYF.

This rearrangement joins TRBV13 to TRBJ1-3; a weak D match, TRBD1 (5 bases). Germline CDR1 PRHDT, CDR2 FYEKMQ (reference sequence). This CDR3 has 15 amino acids. Trimming took 4 bases from V and 2 from J, leaving 12 bases between them. CDR3 DNA sequence: TGTGCCAGCAGCTCGGACACAGGCGCTGGAAACACCATATATTTT. This sequence encodes CASSSDTGAGNTIYF.

This chain uses TRBV27 with TRBJ2-1, with 10 bases matching TRBD2. The germline V gene has CDR1 MNHEY and CDR2 SMNVEV (reference sequence). The CDR3 is 14 amino acids. The V gene end was trimmed by 4 bases and the J gene end by 6 bases; junction bases not matched to a gene: 3. CDR3 nucleotide sequence: TGTGCCAGCAGTTCCGGACTAGCGGTCAATGAGCAGTTCTTC. This codes for CASSSGLAVNEQFF.

This clone was observed a handful of times. V usage is TRBV4-1 and J usage is TRBJ1-1; 7 positions agree with TRBD1. Per germline, CDR1 MGHRA and CDR2 YSYEKL. V trimming: 2 bases; J trimming: 5 bases; junction bases outside the gene matches: 5. The length of the CDR3 is 14 residues. The CDR3 protein is CASSQLQGRTEAFF. The CDR3 nucleotides are TGCGCCAGCAGCCAACTACAGGGGAGGACTGAAGCTTTCTTT.

The J gene is TRBJ1-4, the V gene TRBV28; D perhaps matches TRBD1 (6 bases). The V end lost 4 bases, the J end lost 3 bases, and 12 bases lay between the germline ends. The CDR3 is made up of 15 amino acids. Germline-derived CDR1 and CDR2 are MDHEN and SYDVKM. The CDR3 reads CASSSYSGANEKLFF. For the CDR3, the DNA is TGTGCCAGCAGTTCCTATTCAGGGGCTAATGAAAAACTGTTTTTT.

The chain has TRBV6-5 and TRBJ1-4; weak D call: TRBD1 (5 bases). With 5 bases removed from V and 8 bases from J, the gap between germline ends came to 18 bases. The CDR3 loop spans 15 amino acids. The V gene's germline CDR1 is MNHEY and CDR2 SVGAGI. CDR3 region: CASSTRQRGQEKLFF. The CDR3 bases are TGTGCCAGCAGTACTCGACAGCGGGGTCAGGAAAAACTGTTTTTT.